This TCR beta chain was retrieved from a study of blood T cell repertoires in COVID-19. Study as a whole: T cells, B-cell-depleted T cells, or PBMCs supplied cDNA or gDNA.

Germline V gene data show CDR1 as MNHEY and CDR2 as SVGAGI. The CDR3 has 15 residues. V lost 6 bases and J lost 7; bases outside the gene matches: 10. Using immunoSEQ multiplex PCR, the repertoire was profiled, and TCRdb retains in-frame clones only, with some absent. The table records approximately 34,000 clones, roughly 88% of them present only once. The receptor comes from a human donor in a cohort sampled during active COVID-19. The V and J genes are TRBV6-5 and TRBJ2-1; 9 bases are shared with TRBD2. Sequencing was done on a sample of peripheral blood. In DNA form, the CDR3 reads TGTGCCAGCAGGAGAAGCGGGGGGTTGATGAATGAGCAGTTCTTC. It encodes CASRRSGGLMNEQFF.